These 31 T cell receptor beta chains were sequenced from one sample in a study of tumor and adjacent non-tumor tissue in lung cancer. A modified ARM-PCR protocol with three rounds of nested PCR amplified TCRbeta. TCRdb reprocessed the multiplex PCR reads with MiXCR, giving one entry per CDR3 protein. Of tens of thousands of distinct CDR3 sequences listed, around 71% are singletons. The template was RNA from unsorted bulk tissue. Sequencing input: lung tumor tissue. The receptors here all came from a man in his 60s with non-small cell lung cancer.

The table lists this clonotype with many counts. The V and J genes are TRBV12-3 or TRBV12-4 and TRBJ2-3; D ambiguous. V dropped 3 bases and J dropped 3 bases, with 7 bases sitting between them. The CDR3 is 13 residues long. CDR3 in DNA: TGTGCCAGCAGTTTTGATCAGACAGATACGCAGTATTTT. It yields the protein CASSFDQTDTQYF.

This clonotype was counted a single time. The J gene is TRBJ2-1, the V gene TRBV7-9; the D gene could be TRBD1 or TRBD2 (6 bases each). The germline gives CDR1 SEHNR, CDR2 FQNEAQ (reference sequence). With 5 bases removed from V and 5 bases from J, the gap between germline ends came to 19 bases. The CDR3 covers 16 residues. CDR3 protein: CASSVLGGGKNNEQFF. DNA for the CDR3: TGTGCCAGCAGCGTCTTGGGGGGCGGGAAAAACAATGAGCAGTTCTTC.

This clonotype showed up many times. This sequence joins TRBV20-1 and TRBJ1-1, with D unclear. V was cut by 0 bases and J by 2 bases, with 13 bases left in between. Germline assignment: CDR1 DFQATT and CDR2 SNEGSKA (reference sequence). This CDR3 spans 15 amino acids. The CDR3 sequence is CSARDIGRANTEAFF. The CDR3 coding sequence is TGCAGTGCTAGAGATATTGGGAGGGCCAACACTGAAGCTTTCTTT.

As for this clonotype: Since a much larger clone is just one base distant, this may be a read error. V usage is TRBV29-1 and J usage is TRBJ2-5; 12 bases agree with TRBD1. The CDR3 sequence is 13 residues long. Per the germline V gene, CDR1 is SQVTM and CDR2 is ANQGSEA. CDR3 sequence (DNA): TGCAGCGTTGGGGACAGGGGGCTGAAGACCCAGCACTTC. Translating it yields CSVGDRGLKTQHF.

With respect to this clonotype: The junction shows a germline mismatch at one end, possibly a read error. This rearrangement joins TRBV11-1 to TRBJ2-1, with a possible D match to TRBD1 (6 bases). The germline V gene has CDR1 SGHAT and CDR2 FQDESV (reference sequence). The CDR3 runs 14 residues. Written as DNA, the CDR3 is TGTGCCAGCAGCTTTATCGTGAGACAGGATGAGCAGTTATTC. Translated: CASSFIVRQDEQLF.

This clonotype was counted many times. The J gene is TRBJ1-5, the V gene TRBV4-1; 10 nucleotides agree with TRBD1. The CDR3 totals 16 residues. Trimming took 3 bases from V and 4 from J; bases not matched to a gene: 6. Per the germline V gene, CDR1 is MGHRA and CDR2 is YSYEKL. The CDR3 nucleotides read TGCGCCAGCAGCCAGACCGGGACAGGGGCGAATCAGCCCCAGCATTTT. It translates to CASSQTGTGANQPQHF.

A note on this clonotype: The junction shows a germline mismatch at one end, possibly a read error. The J gene is TRBJ1-3, the V gene TRBV12-3 or TRBV12-4; D unclear. This CDR3 has 14 residues. The CDR3: CASSLAGSGNTVYF. DNA of the CDR3: TGTGCCAGCAGCTTAGCGGGTTCTGGAAACACCGTATATTTT.

Remarks on this clonotype: A read error may produce the germline difference seen at one junction end. The chain links TRBV12-3 or TRBV12-4 to TRBJ2-1; 7 positions agree with TRBD1. The CDR3 totals 15 residues. CDR3 sequence (DNA): TGTGCCAACAGTCCAACTCGTGGACAGGCCAATGAGCAGTTCTTC. Its protein is CANSPTRGQANEQFF.

On this clonotype itself: At one end, the junction sequence differs from germline, possibly due to a read error. This chain connects TRBV6-5 to TRBJ1-2; 8 bases are shared with TRBD1. The germline V gene encodes CDR1 MNHEY and CDR2 SVGAGI. CDR3 length: 14 amino acids. The CDR3 bases are TGTTCCAGCAGAAAGGCAGGGGGCAATAAGGTCTACACCTTC. Translation gives CSSRKAGGNKVYTF.

The rearrangement joins TRBV20-1 to TRBJ1-5, with a weak D call TRBD1 (5 bases). CDR1 and CDR2 from the germline V gene are DFQATT and SNEGSKA (reference sequence). There are 16 residues in the CDR3. Trimming took off 4 bases at V and 0 bases at J, with 16 bases between the two ends. The CDR3 nucleotides are TGCAGTGCTAATGAGCACGGGGCTCTTAGCAATCAGCCCCAGCATTTT. This sequence encodes CSANEHGALSNQPQHF.

In its sample, this clonotype was seen once. One junction end disagrees with the germline gene, perhaps due to a read error. The chain joins TRBV6-1 to TRBJ2-3; D gene uncertain. Germline V CDR1 and CDR2: MNHNS, SASEGT. The CDR3 has 14 amino acids. The CDR3: CASSDRRITDTRYF. The CDR3 DNA reads as TGTGCCAGCAGCGATAGACGAATCACAGATACGCGGTATTTT.

Comment on this clonotype: Mismatch with germline at one junction end may stem from a read error. The rearrangement joins TRBV11-1 to TRBJ2-1; possible D gene TRBD2, 6 bases. The germline CDR1 and CDR2 sequences are SGHAT and FQDESV (reference sequence). CDR3 length equals 17 residues. In DNA form, the CDR3 reads TGTGCCGGCAGCTTATCGGGGACGGGACTGGTCTACAATGACCAGTTCTTC. It codes for CAGSLSGTGLVYNDQFF.

The chain recombines TRBV4-3 with TRBJ2-7; TRBD1 matches 8 bases. Germline V lookup: CDR1 LGHNA, CDR2 YSLEER. Trimming at V came to 10 bases and at J to 6 bases, leaving 20 bases not matched to a gene. CDR3 length: 16 amino acids. The CDR3 spells CAISQDKGRGLSEQYF. CDR3 DNA sequence: TGCGCCATAAGCCAAGATAAGGGCAGGGGGCTTTCCGAGCAGTACTTC.

CDR3 sequence reads: CASEPGTGVNEQFF. For the CDR3, the DNA is TGTGCCTCGGAACCCGGGACAGGGGTCAATGAGCAGTTCTTC. The chain recombines TRBV10-3 with TRBJ2-1, with 10 bases matching TRBD1. Germline V gene data show CDR1 as ENHRY and CDR2 as SYGVKD. J was trimmed by 6 bases and V by 11 bases; bases with no gene match: 10. The CDR3 has 14 residues.

In this sample, this clonotype turned up a few times. A much larger clone lies a single base off, so this may be a read error. The gene calls are TRBV6-5 and TRBJ1-2, with D maybe TRBD1 (5 bases). The CDR3 spans 17 residues. V was trimmed by 0 bases and J by 3 bases, leaving 17 bases between them. Germline V gene lookup returns CDR1 MNHEY and CDR2 SVGAGI. The CDR3 DNA follows: TGTGCCAGCAGTTACTCGGCAGGGAAAGGATCTGACTATGGCTACACCTTC. Translation gives CASSYSAGKGSDYGYTF.

The V call is TRBV11-2, the J call TRBJ1-3; the match to TRBD1 covers 9 bases. Trimming cost V 9 bases and J 12 bases; bases outside gene matches: 15. Germline CDR1 is SGHAT and CDR2 is FQNNGV. This CDR3 is 14 amino acids long. In nucleotides, the CDR3 is TGTGCCAGTAGCGCTCCCGGGACAGGGTACATCATATATTTT. This gives the protein CASSAPGTGYIIYF.

In regard to this clonotype: Since a much larger clone is just one base distant, this may be a read error. The chain employs TRBV5-6 and TRBJ2-2; possible D gene TRBD1, 5 bases. The CDR3 length is 14 residues. Germline CDR1 SGHDT, CDR2 YYEEEE. The CDR3 coding sequence is TGTGCCAGCAGCGCAGGACACAACACCTGGGAGCTGTTTTTT. The encoded protein is CASSAGHNTWELFF.

As to this clonotype: Since a much larger clone is just one base distant, this may be a read error. This chain connects TRBV5-1 to TRBJ1-1, with a tentative D call TRBD1 (5 bases). Germline V CDR1 and CDR2: SGHRS, YFSETQ. CDR3 length equals 16 residues. This CDR3 is CPSSFTPSTGNTEAFF. Here the CDR3 DNA reads TGCCCCAGCAGCTTTACCCCCTCCACAGGGAACACTGAAGCTTTCTTT.

Details on this clonotype: Since no conserved phenylalanine or tryptophan closes the CDR3, a read error is the likely cause. The chain employs TRBV6-1 and TRBJ1-5; D may be TRBD1 (5 bases). Germline V gene data show CDR1 as MNHNS and CDR2 as SASEGT. The CDR3 extends over 14 amino acids. In DNA form, the CDR3 reads TGTGCTAGCAGCCCCTCGACAGTTCCCGGGCCCCAGCATTTA. This encodes CASSPSTVPGPQHL.

Concerning this clonotype: A read error may produce the germline difference seen at one junction end. The chain has TRBV4-3 and TRBJ2-2; possible D gene TRBD2, 5 bases. CDR1 is LGHNA and CDR2 is YSLEER in the germline V gene. This CDR3 has 15 amino acids. This CDR3 is CASSQDARGIGELLF. The CDR3 coding sequence is TGCGCCAGCAGCCAAGACGCTCGAGGGATCGGAGAGCTGTTATTT.

This chain joins TRBV13 and TRBJ2-5; the match to TRBD2 covers 9 bases. CDR1 is PRHDT, CDR2 FYEKMQ, per germline (reference sequence). This CDR3 has 15 amino acids. As DNA, the CDR3 is TGTGCTAGCGGCTTAATGTTAGCGGGAGTGGAGACCCAGTACTTC. Residues: CASGLMLAGVETQYF.

The table lists this clonotype with many counts. The chain recombines TRBV7-2 with TRBJ2-1; D may be TRBD2 (6 bases). V was trimmed by 5 bases and J by 0 bases, leaving 11 bases between them. The CDR3 covers 15 residues. The germline V gene has CDR1 SGHTA and CDR2 FQGNSA. The CDR3 DNA reads as TGTGCCAGCAGCCCACGGGGGAGCTCCTACAATGAGCAGTTCTTC. This codes for CASSPRGSSYNEQFF. The full variable domain, completed using reference TRBV7-2 and TRBJ2-1, is GAGVSQSPSNKVTEKGKDVELRCDPISGHTALYWYRQSLGQGLEFLIYFQGNSAPDKSGLPSDRFSAERTGGSVSTLTIQRTQQEDSAVYLCASSPRGSSYNEQFFGPGTRLTVL.

The chain employs TRBV6-5 and TRBJ2-1; 11 positions match TRBD2. J lost 4 bases, V lost 5 bases, and 1 base had no gene match. CDR1 is MNHEY and CDR2 is SVGAGI in the germline V gene. This CDR3 has 14 residues. CDR3 DNA sequence: TGTGCCAGCAGTCCTAGCGGGAGGTACAATGAGCAGTTCTTC. Protein: CASSPSGRYNEQFF.

The rearrangement joins TRBV12-5 to TRBJ2-5; 8 nucleotides align to TRBD2. The CDR3 is 15 residues long. CDR1 is LGHNT, CDR2 FRNRAP, per germline. CDR3 DNA sequence: TGTCATAGTGGAATATGGTCGGGAGGGCGAGAGACCCAGTACTTC. Protein product: CHSGIWSGGRETQYF.

Note on this clonotype: A single base separates this from a much larger clone, so it may be a read error. This chain joins TRBV12-3 or TRBV12-4 and TRBJ2-5; TRBD2 matches 10 bases. This CDR3 has 15 residues. With 3 bases clipped from V and 9 bases from J, the junction kept 10 bases outside the gene matches. The CDR3 DNA is TGTGCCAGCAGTTTCAGCGGGGGGGCCGGGGAGTCCCAGTACTTC. It encodes CASSFSGGAGESQYF.

V gene TRBV11-2 combines with J gene TRBJ2-3; D is undetermined. Between the trimmed V and J ends, which lost 5 bases and 9 bases, there was a span of 18 bases. Germline CDR1 reads SGHAT; CDR2 reads FQNNGV. The CDR3 consists of 14 residues. The CDR3 region is CASSHRTFTGTQYF. The CDR3 DNA sequence: TGTGCCAGCAGCCACCGGACCTTTACGGGCACGCAGTATTTT.

To note about this clonotype: With a much larger clone just one base away, this may be a read error. V gene TRBV20-1 combines with J gene TRBJ2-1; 10 bases align to TRBD1. The CDR3 consists of 16 residues. The J segment lost 6 bases and the V segment lost 1 base, leaving 9 bases of the junction unmatched. Looked up from germline, CDR1 is DFQATT and CDR2 is SNEGSKA (reference sequence). The CDR3 reads CSARVTGTGACNEQFF. CDR3 DNA sequence: TGCAGTGCTAGAGTCACCGGGACAGGGGCCTGCAATGAGCAGTTCTTC.

As to this clonotype: A much larger clonotype is one base distant, so this may be a read error. The chain carries TRBV5-1 and TRBJ1-6; 8 bases fit TRBD1. The CDR3 spans 16 residues. With V trimmed by 6 bases and J by 5 bases, 10 bases remained unmatched. Germline CDR1 reads SGHRS; CDR2 reads YFSETQ. CDR3 sequence reads: CASTLGQGEDNSPLHF. In DNA, the CDR3 is TGCGCCAGCACCCTAGGACAGGGCGAGGATAATTCACCCCTCCACTTT.

V usage is TRBV29-1 and J usage is TRBJ1-2; D is uncertain. CDR1 SQVTM and CDR2 ANQGSEA come from the germline V gene. The CDR3 loop spans 10 amino acids. Here the CDR3 reads CRADMEGYTF. In DNA, the CDR3 is TGCAGGGCCGACATGGAGGGCTACACCTTC.

The rearrangement links TRBV20-1 to TRBJ1-1; 7 bases fit TRBD1. The trim removed 7 bases at V and 6 bases at J, leaving 20 bases unmatched. CDR1 is DFQATT and CDR2 is SNEGSKA in the germline V gene (reference sequence). The CDR3 has 16 amino acids. The CDR3 region is CSVGGQWDHGHSEAFF. In nucleotides, the CDR3 is TGCAGTGTTGGGGGACAGTGGGACCATGGACACTCTGAAGCTTTCTTT.

The V and J genes are TRBV5-4 and TRBJ2-1; no clear D gene. Per the germline V gene, CDR1 is SGHNT and CDR2 is YYREEE (reference sequence). The CDR3 sequence is 12 residues long. This chain's CDR3 is CVSSIGDNEQFF. The CDR3 DNA follows: TGTGTCAGTAGCATTGGGGATAATGAGCAGTTCTTC.